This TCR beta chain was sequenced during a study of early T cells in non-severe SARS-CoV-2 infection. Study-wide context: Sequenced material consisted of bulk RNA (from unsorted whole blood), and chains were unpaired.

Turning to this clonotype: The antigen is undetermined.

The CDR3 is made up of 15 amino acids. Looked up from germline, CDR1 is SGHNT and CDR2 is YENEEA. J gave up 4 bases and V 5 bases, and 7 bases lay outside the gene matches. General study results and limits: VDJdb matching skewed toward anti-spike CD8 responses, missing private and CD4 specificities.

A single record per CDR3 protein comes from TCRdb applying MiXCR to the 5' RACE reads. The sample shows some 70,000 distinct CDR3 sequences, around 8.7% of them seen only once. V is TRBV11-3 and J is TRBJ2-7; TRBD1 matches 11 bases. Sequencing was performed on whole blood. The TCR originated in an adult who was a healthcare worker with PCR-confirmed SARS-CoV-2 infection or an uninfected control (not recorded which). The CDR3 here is CASSMGQGEGYEQYF. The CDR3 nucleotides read TGTGCCAGCAGCATGGGACAGGGGGAAGGATACGAGCAGTACTTC.